This T cell receptor (beta chain) was sequenced during a study of neurological immune-mediated disorders. Study-wide points: The study found the most TCR clonal expansion in HTLV-1-associated myelopathy and the least in multiple sclerosis, below healthy controls. Among expanded clones, no CDR3 amino acid sequences were shared across subjects, a pattern suggesting private repertoires in all groups.

In its sample, this clonotype was seen a few times. Its cognate antigen is unknown. The time point denotes: longitudinal time-point 3. This CDR3 has 14 residues. The ends were cut back, 0 bases at V and 2 bases at J, with 10 bases in the middle. CDR1 SQVTM and CDR2 ANQGSEA come from the germline V gene. Using its own MiXCR run on the 5' RACE reads, TCRdb lists one record per CDR3 protein. This sample carries roughly 45,000 distinct CDR3 sequences, about 13% of them seen once, and the ten largest clones take 10% to 12%. The receptor was derived from a man between 25 and 39 years old in good health. The V call is TRBV29-1, the J call TRBJ2-5; D gene unclear. Source material: PBMCs. CDR3 residues: CSVEERQTQETQYF. The CDR3, as DNA: TGCAGCGTTGAAGAACGGCAGACACAAGAGACCCAGTACTTC.